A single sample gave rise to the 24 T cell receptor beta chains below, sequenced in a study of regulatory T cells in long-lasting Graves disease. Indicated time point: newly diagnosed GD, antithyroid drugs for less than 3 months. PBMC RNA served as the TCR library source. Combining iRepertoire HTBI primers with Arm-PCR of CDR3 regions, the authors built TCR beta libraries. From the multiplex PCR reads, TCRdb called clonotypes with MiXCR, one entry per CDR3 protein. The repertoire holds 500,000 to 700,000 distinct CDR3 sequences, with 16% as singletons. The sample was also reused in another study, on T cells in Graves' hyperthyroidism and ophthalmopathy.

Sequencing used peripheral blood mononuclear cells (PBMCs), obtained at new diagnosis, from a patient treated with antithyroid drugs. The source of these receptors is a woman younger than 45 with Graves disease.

CDR3 nucleotides: TGTGCCAGCAGCAACGGACAAGAGGGGCAGTACTTC. Its translation is CASSNGQEGQYF. V and J are TRBV7-3 and TRBJ2-7; D possibly uses TRBD1 or TRBD2 (5 bases each). Per the germline V gene, CDR1 is SGHTA and CDR2 is FQGTGA. V was pared by 5 bases and J by 9 bases, with 14 bases between. The CDR3 contains 12 residues. Together with reference TRBV7-3 and TRBJ2-7, the CDR3 gives the full variable domain: GAGVSQTPSNKVTEKGKYVELRCDPISGHTALYWYRQSLGQGPEFLIYFQGTGAADDSGLPNDRFFAVRPEGSVSTLKIQRTERGDSAVYLCASSNGQEGQYFGPGTRLTVT.

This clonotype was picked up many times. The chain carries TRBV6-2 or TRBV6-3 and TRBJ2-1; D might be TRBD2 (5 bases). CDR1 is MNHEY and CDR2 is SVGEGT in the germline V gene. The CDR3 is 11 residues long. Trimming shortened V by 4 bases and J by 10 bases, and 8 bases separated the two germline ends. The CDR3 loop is CASSFTGEQFF. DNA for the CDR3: TGTGCCAGCAGTTTCACGGGGGAGCAGTTCTTC.

The CDR3 here is CASSINSGGAIYEQFF. The CDR3 nucleotides read TGTGCCAGTAGTATCAATAGCGGGGGGGCTATCTATGAGCAGTTCTTC. The chain links TRBV19 to TRBJ2-1, with 11 bases lining up with TRBD2. The germline V gene has CDR1 LNHDA and CDR2 SQIVND (reference sequence). This CDR3 comprises 16 residues. Unmatched junction bases numbered 9, after V lost 3 bases and J lost 8 bases.

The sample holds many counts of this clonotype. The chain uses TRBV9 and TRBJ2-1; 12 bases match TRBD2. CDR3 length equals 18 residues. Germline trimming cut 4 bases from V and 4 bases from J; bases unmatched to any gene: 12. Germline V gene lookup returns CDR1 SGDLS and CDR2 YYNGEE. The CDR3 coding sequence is TGTGCCAGCAGCCCGGGTGACCCGGGACTAGCGGGTTACAATGAGCAGTTCTTC. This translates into CASSPGDPGLAGYNEQFF.

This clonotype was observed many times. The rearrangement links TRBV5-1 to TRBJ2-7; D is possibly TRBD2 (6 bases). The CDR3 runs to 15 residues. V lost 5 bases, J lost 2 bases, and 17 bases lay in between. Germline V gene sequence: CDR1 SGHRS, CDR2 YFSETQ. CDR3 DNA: TGCGCCAGCAGTAAGACGGGAGTGGGGCCCTACGAGCAGTACTTC. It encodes CASSKTGVGPYEQYF.

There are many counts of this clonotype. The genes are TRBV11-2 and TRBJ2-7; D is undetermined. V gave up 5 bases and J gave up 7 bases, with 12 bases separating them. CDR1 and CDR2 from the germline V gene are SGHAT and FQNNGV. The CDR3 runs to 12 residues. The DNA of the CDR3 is TGTGCCAGCAGCCCCGCCGTCGGGGAGCAGTACTTC. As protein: CASSPAVGEQYF.

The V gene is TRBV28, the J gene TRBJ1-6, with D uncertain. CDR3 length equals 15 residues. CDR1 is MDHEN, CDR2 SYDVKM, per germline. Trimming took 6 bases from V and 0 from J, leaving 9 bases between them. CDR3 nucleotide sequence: TGTGCCAGCAGATTACAGTTCTCCTATAATTCACCCCTCCACTTT. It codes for CASRLQFSYNSPLHF.

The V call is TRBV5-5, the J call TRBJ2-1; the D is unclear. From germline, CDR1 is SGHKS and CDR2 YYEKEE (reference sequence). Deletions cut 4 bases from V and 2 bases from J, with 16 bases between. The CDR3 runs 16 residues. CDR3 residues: CASSRTLWGTYNEQFF. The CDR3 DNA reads TGTGCCAGCAGCCGAACCCTTTGGGGAACCTACAATGAGCAGTTCTTC.

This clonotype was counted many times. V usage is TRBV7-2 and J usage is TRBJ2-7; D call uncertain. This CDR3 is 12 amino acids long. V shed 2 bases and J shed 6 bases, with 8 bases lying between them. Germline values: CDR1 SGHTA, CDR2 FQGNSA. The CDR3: CASSLWDSEQYF. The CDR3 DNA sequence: TGTGCCAGCAGCTTATGGGATTCCGAGCAGTACTTC.

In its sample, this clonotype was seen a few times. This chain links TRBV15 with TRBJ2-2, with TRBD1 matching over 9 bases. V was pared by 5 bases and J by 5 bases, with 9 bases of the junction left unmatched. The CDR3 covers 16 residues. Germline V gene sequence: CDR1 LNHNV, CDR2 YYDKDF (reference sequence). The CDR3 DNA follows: TGTGCCACCAGCTCCCGGGGCGACAGGGGGACCGGGGAGCTGTTTTTT. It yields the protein CATSSRGDRGTGELFF.

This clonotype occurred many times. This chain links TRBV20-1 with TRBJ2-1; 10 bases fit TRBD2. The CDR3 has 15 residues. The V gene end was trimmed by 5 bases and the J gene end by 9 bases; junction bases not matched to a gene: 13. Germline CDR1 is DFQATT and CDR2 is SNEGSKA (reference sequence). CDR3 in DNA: TGCAGTGCTCATGAAAGCGGGAGGGCTCTAGGTGAGCAGTTCTTC. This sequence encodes CSAHESGRALGEQFF.

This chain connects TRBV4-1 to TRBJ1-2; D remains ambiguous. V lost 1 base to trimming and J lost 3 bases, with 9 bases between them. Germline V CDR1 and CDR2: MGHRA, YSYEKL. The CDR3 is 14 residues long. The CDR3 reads CASSQAGSHYGYTF. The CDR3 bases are TGCGCCAGCAGCCAAGCCGGCAGCCACTATGGCTACACCTTC.

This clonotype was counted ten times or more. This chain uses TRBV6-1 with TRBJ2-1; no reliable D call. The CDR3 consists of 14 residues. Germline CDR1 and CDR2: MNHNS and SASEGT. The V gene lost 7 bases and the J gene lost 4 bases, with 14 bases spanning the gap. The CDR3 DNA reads TGTGCCAGCACTAGAGGCCGGAGTTACAATGAGCAGTTCTTC. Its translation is CASTRGRSYNEQFF.

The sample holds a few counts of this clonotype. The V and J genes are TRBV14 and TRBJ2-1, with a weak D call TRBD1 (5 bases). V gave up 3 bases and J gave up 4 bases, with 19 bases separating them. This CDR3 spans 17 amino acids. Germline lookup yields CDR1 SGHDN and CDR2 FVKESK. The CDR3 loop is CASSQGRGYLPYNEQFF. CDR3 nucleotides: TGTGCCAGCAGCCAGGGGCGAGGATACCTACCTTACAATGAGCAGTTCTTC. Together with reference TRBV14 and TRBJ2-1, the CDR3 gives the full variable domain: EAGVTQFPSHSVIEKGQTVTLRCDPISGHDNLYWYRRVMGKEIKFLLHFVKESKQDESGMPNNRFLAERTGGTYSTLKVQPAELEDSGVYFCASSQGRGYLPYNEQFFGPGTRLTVL.

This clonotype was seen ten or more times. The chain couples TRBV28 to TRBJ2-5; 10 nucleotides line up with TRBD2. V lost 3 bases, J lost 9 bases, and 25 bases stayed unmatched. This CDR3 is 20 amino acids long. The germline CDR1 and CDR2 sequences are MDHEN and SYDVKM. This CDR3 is CASSLRPSASAGGPGRAQYF. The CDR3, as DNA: TGTGCCAGCAGTTTGAGGCCCAGTGCTTCAGCGGGAGGGCCAGGGAGGGCCCAGTACTTC.

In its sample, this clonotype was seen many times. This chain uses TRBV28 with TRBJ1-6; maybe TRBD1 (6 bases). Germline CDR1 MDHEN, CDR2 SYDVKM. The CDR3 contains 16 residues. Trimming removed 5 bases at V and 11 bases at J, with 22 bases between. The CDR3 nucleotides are TGTGCCAGCAGTCGGAAAGGGGGACGGTTCTGGACACCCCTCCACTTT. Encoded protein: CASSRKGGRFWTPLHF.

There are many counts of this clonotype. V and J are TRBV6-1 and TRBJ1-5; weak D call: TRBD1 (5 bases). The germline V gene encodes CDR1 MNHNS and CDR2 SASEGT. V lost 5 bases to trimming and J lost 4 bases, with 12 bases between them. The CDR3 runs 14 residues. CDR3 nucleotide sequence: TGTGCCAGCAGTACCCGGGGGGAGAATCAGCCCCAGCATTTT. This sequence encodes CASSTRGENQPQHF.

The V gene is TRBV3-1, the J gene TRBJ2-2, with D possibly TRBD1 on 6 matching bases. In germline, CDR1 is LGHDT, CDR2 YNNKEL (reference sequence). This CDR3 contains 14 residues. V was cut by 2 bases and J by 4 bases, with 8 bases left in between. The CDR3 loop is CASSQRGSTGELFF. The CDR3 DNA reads TGTGCCAGCAGCCAAAGGGGGAGCACCGGGGAGCTGTTTTTT.

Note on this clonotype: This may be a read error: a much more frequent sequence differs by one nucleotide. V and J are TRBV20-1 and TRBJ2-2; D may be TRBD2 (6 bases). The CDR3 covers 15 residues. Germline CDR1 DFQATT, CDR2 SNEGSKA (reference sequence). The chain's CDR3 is CSARDQSKGTGGLFF. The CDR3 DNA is TGCAGTGCTAGGGACCAATCAAAGGGCACCGGGGGGCTGTTTTTT.

CDR3 in DNA: TGTGCCAGCAGCTTAGGGGGACAGCTTACACAAGCTTTCTTT. As protein: CASSLGGQLTQAFF. The chain recombines TRBV7-9 with TRBJ1-1, with 7 bases aligning to TRBD1. There are 14 residues in the CDR3. Per germline, CDR1 SEHNR and CDR2 FQNEAQ (reference sequence). The trim removed 1 base at V and 9 bases at J, leaving 8 bases unmatched. Supplemented by reference TRBV7-9 and TRBJ1-1, the full variable domain reads DTGVSQNPRHKITKRGQNVTFRCDPISEHNRLYWYRQTLGQGPEFLTYFQNEAQLEKSRLLSDRFSAERPKGSFSTLEIQRTEQGDSAMYLCASSLGGQLTQAFFGQGTRLTVV.

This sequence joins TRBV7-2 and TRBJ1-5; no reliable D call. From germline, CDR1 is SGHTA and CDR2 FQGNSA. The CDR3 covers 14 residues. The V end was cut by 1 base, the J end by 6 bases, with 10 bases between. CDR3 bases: TGTGCCAGCAGCTTAGGAGTGGCGGGTCAGCCCCAGCATTTT. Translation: CASSLGVAGQPQHF.

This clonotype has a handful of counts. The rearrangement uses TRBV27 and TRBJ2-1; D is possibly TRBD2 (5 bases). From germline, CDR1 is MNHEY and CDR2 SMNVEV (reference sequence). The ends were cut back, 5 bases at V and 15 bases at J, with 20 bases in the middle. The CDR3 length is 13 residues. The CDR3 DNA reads TGTGCCAGCAGTGCATCCAAGGGAGTTAGGAGGTTCTTC. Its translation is CASSASKGVRRFF.

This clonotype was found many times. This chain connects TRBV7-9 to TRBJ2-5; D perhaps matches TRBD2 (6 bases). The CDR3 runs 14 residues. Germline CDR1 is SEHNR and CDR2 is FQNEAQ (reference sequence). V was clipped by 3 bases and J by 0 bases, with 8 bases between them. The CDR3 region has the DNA TGTGCCAGCAGCTTCCGGGGGTACCAAGAGACCCAGTACTTC. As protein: CASSFRGYQETQYF.

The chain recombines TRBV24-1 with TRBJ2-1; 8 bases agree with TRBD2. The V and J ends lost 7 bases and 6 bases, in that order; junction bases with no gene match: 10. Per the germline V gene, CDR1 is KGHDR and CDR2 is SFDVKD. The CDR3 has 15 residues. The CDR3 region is CATSPAGAGRNEQFF. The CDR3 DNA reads TGTGCCACCAGCCCAGCGGGAGCGGGCCGCAATGAGCAGTTCTTC.